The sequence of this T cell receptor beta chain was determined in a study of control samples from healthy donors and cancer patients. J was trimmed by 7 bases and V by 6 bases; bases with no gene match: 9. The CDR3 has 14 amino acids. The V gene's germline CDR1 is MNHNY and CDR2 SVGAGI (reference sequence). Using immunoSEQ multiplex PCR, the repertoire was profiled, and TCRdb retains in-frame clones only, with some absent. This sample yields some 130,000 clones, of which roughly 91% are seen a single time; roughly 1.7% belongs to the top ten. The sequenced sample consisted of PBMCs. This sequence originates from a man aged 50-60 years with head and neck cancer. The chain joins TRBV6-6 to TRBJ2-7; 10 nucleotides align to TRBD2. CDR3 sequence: CASSQAGGPGEQYF. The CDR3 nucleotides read TGTGCCAGCAGCCAAGCGGGGGGGCCTGGGGAGCAGTACTTC.